The source of this T cell receptor beta chain is a study of T cell repertoires in cytomegalovirus infection. In the study overall: Public TCR beta signatures marked donors with CMV infection and the matching HLA.

V gave up 2 bases and J gave up 7 bases, with 9 bases separating them. This CDR3 has 14 residues. TCRdb redid the calling of the reads with MiXCR, one entry per CDR3 protein. The table includes over 150,000 distinct CDR3 sequences, roughly an eighth detected once. This receptor was obtained from a human donor in good health (CMV status not recorded). Some clones in this sample may be carry-over from other donors' samples. The chain has TRBV12-3 or TRBV12-4 and TRBJ1-6; possible D gene TRBD1, 6 bases. The material sequenced was PBMCs. The CDR3 reads CASSLQDRNSPLHF. In DNA form, the CDR3 reads TGTGCCAGCAGTTTACAGGACAGAAATTCACCCCTCCACTTT.